Listed here are 2 T cell receptor beta chains from one sample, sequenced in a study of neurological immune-mediated disorders. TCRdb redid the calling of the 5' RACE reads with MiXCR, one entry per CDR3 protein. The table includes 90,000 to 100,000 distinct CDR3 sequences, around 3.3% detected once. Sequences were obtained from PBMCs. The receptors were sampled from a woman in her late teens or twenties with multiple sclerosis.

This clonotype was seen at least ten times. This chain joins TRBV27 and TRBJ2-5; the D is unclear. V shed 6 bases and J shed 4 bases, with 12 bases lying between them. Per the germline V gene, CDR1 is MNHEY and CDR2 is SMNVEV (reference sequence). This CDR3 spans 13 amino acids. CDR3 sequence reads: CASSPRHLETQYF. The CDR3 coding sequence is TGTGCCAGCAGCCCGCGGCACTTAGAGACCCAGTACTTC.

This clonotype has a count of ten or more. The chain has TRBV11-2 and TRBJ1-1, with TRBD1 matching over 7 bases. Germline CDR1 and CDR2: SGHAT and FQNNGV. This CDR3 is 15 amino acids long. V was pared by 4 bases and J by 5 bases, with 10 bases of the junction left unmatched. The CDR3 is CASSYTGATGTEAFF. The CDR3 nucleotides are TGTGCCAGCAGCTACACAGGGGCTACGGGAACTGAAGCTTTCTTT.